This TCR beta chain was identified during a study of cytomegalovirus exposure and HLA in healthy donors. Notes on the study in general: In an earlier analysis, productive rearrangement rates for most beta V segments clustered near 87% or 30%. Exclusion as indistinguishable affected some V segments, including TRBV6-2 and TRBV6-3.

In the PCR, 60 Vbeta and 13 Jbeta primers were used. Sequencing used immunoSEQ multiplex PCR; TCRdb keeps in-frame clones, though not all of them. The profile shows about 100,000 clones, around 85% of them singletons. A remark on this clone: The antigen remains undetermined.

Healthy donors of bone marrow made up the group. V lost 5 bases to trimming and J lost 9 bases; unmatched junction nucleotides: 13. The CDR3 totals 15 residues. Germline V gives CDR1 SGHTA, CDR2 FQGTGA. The J gene is TRBJ2-1, the V gene TRBV7-3, with TRBD2 identical over 7 bases. Sequencing used PBMCs. The sequence came from a man aged 30 to 45 in good health and CMV-seronegative. CDR3 nucleotide sequence: TGTGCCAGCAGCGACGTCTCCGGGACTAAAGTTGAGCAGTTCTTC. Protein: CASSDVSGTKVEQFF. The full variable domain, with the rest looked up from reference TRBV7-3 and TRBJ2-1, is GAGVSQTPSNKVTEKGKYVELRCDPISGHTALYWYRQSLGQGPEFLIYFQGTGAADDSGLPNDRFFAVRPEGSVSTLKIQRTERGDSAVYLCASSDVSGTKVEQFFGPGTRLTVL.